Listed below are T cell receptor beta chains from one sample, sequenced in a study of beta chain bispecific antibodies for T cell cancers. The antigens these receptors bind are not known. One entry per CDR3 protein, called by TCRdb with MiXCR from the 5' RACE reads. This table has 7,000 to 9,500 distinct CDR3 sequences, 2.2% appearing once. Sequenced material: T cells from a healthy donor cultured with Jurkat leukemia cells, taken from a culture containing an anti-CD19 bispecific antibody. Receptors were obtained from a human donor in good health. Some clones in this sample may be carry-over from other donors' samples. Each CDR3 is given with its conserved first and last residue. D genes are given only for firm matches. Clone size appears in some rows only: once, few, many, or a class for an expanded clone.

d_call,clone_size,j_call,v_call,cdr3_aa,cdr3_nt
TRBD1,many,TRBJ2-3,TRBV5-5,CASSFGGQDTDTQYF,TGTGCCAGCAGCTTTGGGGGACAGGACACAGATACGCAGTATTTT
.,many,TRBJ2-3,TRBV5-1,CASSYVGGLAGGDTQYF,TGCGCCAGCAGCTACGTTGGCGGACTAGCAGGGGGAGATACGCAGTATTTT
TRBD2,many,TRBJ2-1,TRBV7-3,CASSPPGAGVYNEQFF,TGTGCCAGCAGCCCGCCCGGGGCGGGGGTCTACAATGAGCAGTTCTTC
.,many,TRBJ1-4,TRBV5-1,CASSWTTTNEKLFF,TGCGCCAGCAGCTGGACAACAACTAATGAAAAACTGTTTTTT
.,many,TRBJ1-1,TRBV25-1,CASSGGNTEAFF,TGTGCCAGCAGTGGAGGGAACACTGAAGCTTTCTTT
.,many,TRBJ2-5,TRBV20-1,CSARDKLGGVLETQYF,TGCAGTGCTAGAGATAAGCTCGGCGGGGTGTTAGAGACCCAGTACTTC
.,.,TRBJ1-3,TRBV5-1,CASSLVSQSSGNTIYF,TGCGCCAGCAGCTTGGTCTCCCAGAGCTCTGGAAACACCATATATTTT
TRBD2,many,TRBJ2-1,TRBV5-1,CASSSDGGGVFGEQFF,TGCGCCAGCAGCTCTGATGGCGGGGGGGTCTTTGGGGAGCAGTTCTTC
.,.,TRBJ1-2,TRBV30,CAWTNPLRQEINYGYTF,TGTGCCTGGACCAATCCTCTTAGACAGGAGATAAACTATGGCTACACCTTC
TRBD2,many,TRBJ2-3,TRBV28,CASSLAASGYTDTQYF,TGTGCCAGCAGTTTAGCGGCTAGCGGATACACAGATACGCAGTATTTT
.,many,TRBJ1-2,TRBV6-1,CASSENSYGYTF,TGTGCCAGCAGTGAGAATTCCTATGGCTACACCTTC
TRBD2,many,TRBJ2-5,TRBV27,CASSLTGLAGGMETQYF,TGTGCCAGCAGTTTAACGGGATTAGCGGGGGGCATGGAGACCCAGTACTTC
.,.,TRBJ1-1,TRBV2,CASSETGGVGTEAFF,TGTGCCAGCAGTGAAACGGGGGGAGTAGGCACTGAAGCTTTCTTT
TRBD2,.,TRBJ2-7,TRBV4-2,CASSSSGVEWYF,TGTGCCAGCAGCTCCAGCGGGGTGGAGTGGTACTTC
.,many,TRBJ2-5,TRBV2,CASSEAPAGGGGETQYF,TGTGCCAGCAGTGAAGCGCCCGCCGGGGGCGGGGGCGAGACCCAGTACTTC
TRBD1,many,TRBJ1-1,TRBV27,CASSSDRGAEAFF,TGTGCCAGCAGTTCGGACAGGGGCGCTGAAGCTTTCTTT
TRBD1,many,TRBJ2-7,TRBV5-6,CASTQGASSYEQYF,TGTGCCAGCACCCAGGGGGCCTCCTCCTACGAGCAGTACTTC
TRBD1,many,TRBJ2-7,TRBV28,CASSPPDRVYNEQYF,TGTGCCAGCAGTCCCCCTGACAGGGTCTACAACGAGCAGTACTTC
.,many,TRBJ1-1,TRBV7-2,CASSSRVLLGAEAFF,TGTGCCAGCAGCTCCCGCGTCCTCTTAGGCGCTGAAGCTTTCTTT
TRBD1,many,TRBJ1-4,TRBV6-5,CASSVWTGPNEKLFF,TGTGCCAGCAGTGTCTGGACAGGACCTAATGAAAAACTGTTTTTT
.,.,TRBJ1-2,TRBV19,CASSIRGGDGYTF,TGTGCCAGTAGTATCAGGGGAGGGGATGGCTACACCTTC
.,many,TRBJ2-7,TRBV6-5,CASSYSDGTYEQYF,TGTGCCAGCAGTTACTCGGACGGAACCTACGAGCAGTACTTC
.,many,TRBJ2-7,TRBV7-8,CASSFLRPEQYF,TGTGCCAGCAGCTTTCTCCGACCCGAGCAGTACTTC
.,many,TRBJ2-3,TRBV5-1,CASSLAPTDTQYF,TGCGCCAGCAGCTTGGCCCCCACAGATACGCAGTATTTT
TRBD1,many,TRBJ2-7,TRBV11-2,CASIPGQGEGEQYF,TGTGCCAGCATCCCGGGACAGGGTGAGGGCGAGCAGTACTTC
.,many,TRBJ2-6,TRBV12-3/TRBV12-4,CASSSDQGPGANVLTF,TGTGCCAGCAGTTCCGATCAGGGGCCCGGGGCCAACGTCCTGACTTTC
.,many,TRBJ2-7,TRBV30,CAWYRDGAYEQYF,TGTGCCTGGTACCGGGACGGGGCCTACGAGCAGTACTTC
TRBD1,many,TRBJ1-1,TRBV27,CASSPPSTGGNTEAFF,TGTGCCAGCAGTCCCCCCTCGACAGGGGGGAACACTGAAGCTTTCTTT
.,many,TRBJ1-1,TRBV20-1,CSARRVGGTEAFF,TGCAGTGCTAGGAGGGTGGGGGGCACTGAAGCTTTCTTT
TRBD2,medium-sized,TRBJ2-1,TRBV20-1,CSARGERGGWNEQFF,TGCAGTGCTAGAGGGGAGCGGGGGGGCTGGAATGAGCAGTTCTTC
TRBD2,many,TRBJ2-7,TRBV5-1,CASSTSGGGVHEQYF,TGCGCCAGCAGCACCTCGGGGGGGGGAGTACACGAGCAGTACTTC
TRBD1,many,TRBJ2-1,TRBV5-1,CASSLEGGRIYNEQFF,TGCGCCAGCAGCTTGGAAGGGGGCAGGATCTACAATGAGCAGTTCTTC
TRBD1,many,TRBJ1-5,TRBV5-6,CASSPGQGAQPQHF,TGTGCCAGCAGCCCCGGCCAGGGGGCCCAGCCCCAGCATTTT
TRBD2,many,TRBJ2-2,TRBV20-1,CSASGTSGGIGTGELFF,TGCAGTGCTTCGGGGACTAGCGGGGGGATCGGCACCGGGGAGCTGTTTTTT
.,many,TRBJ2-3,TRBV4-1,CASSQDFQDTDTQYF,TGCGCCAGCAGCCAAGATTTCCAGGACACAGATACGCAGTATTTT
TRBD1,medium-sized,TRBJ2-7,TRBV27,CASSLLLTGNEQYF,TGTGCCAGCAGTTTATTGTTGACAGGGAACGAGCAGTACTTC
.,many,TRBJ1-5,TRBV27,CASSSPFGGHHF,TGTGCCAGCAGTTCCCCATTCGGGGGGCATCATTTT
.,many,TRBJ2-2,TRBV27,CASSLEGTGELFF,TGTGCCAGCAGTTTAGAGGGGACCGGGGAGCTGTTTTTT
.,few,TRBJ2-2,TRBV18,CASSGTTGELFF,TGTGCCAGCTCAGGGACCACCGGGGAGCTGTTTTTT
.,many,TRBJ1-2,TRBV10-3,CAIGGGIITF,TGTGCCATCGGGGGAGGGATCATCACCTTC
.,many,TRBJ2-7,TRBV18,CASSPEDRAYEQYF,TGTGCCAGCTCACCGGAGGACAGAGCCTACGAGCAGTACTTC
.,many,TRBJ2-3,TRBV12-3/TRBV12-4,CASSQRQSTDTQYF,TGTGCCAGCAGCCAACGTCAGTCCACAGATACGCAGTATTTT
.,many,TRBJ2-3,TRBV19,CASSIIFGTDTQYF,TGTGCCAGTAGTATAATCTTTGGAACAGATACGCAGTATTTT
TRBD1,many,TRBJ1-2,TRBV20-1,CSATPAGRDREFDYGYTF,TGCAGTGCTACGCCGGCGGGCCGGGACAGGGAGTTTGACTATGGCTACACCTTC
TRBD1,medium-sized,TRBJ1-4,TRBV28,CASSSWDSENEKLFF,TGTGCCAGCAGTAGCTGGGACAGCGAGAATGAAAAACTGTTTTTT